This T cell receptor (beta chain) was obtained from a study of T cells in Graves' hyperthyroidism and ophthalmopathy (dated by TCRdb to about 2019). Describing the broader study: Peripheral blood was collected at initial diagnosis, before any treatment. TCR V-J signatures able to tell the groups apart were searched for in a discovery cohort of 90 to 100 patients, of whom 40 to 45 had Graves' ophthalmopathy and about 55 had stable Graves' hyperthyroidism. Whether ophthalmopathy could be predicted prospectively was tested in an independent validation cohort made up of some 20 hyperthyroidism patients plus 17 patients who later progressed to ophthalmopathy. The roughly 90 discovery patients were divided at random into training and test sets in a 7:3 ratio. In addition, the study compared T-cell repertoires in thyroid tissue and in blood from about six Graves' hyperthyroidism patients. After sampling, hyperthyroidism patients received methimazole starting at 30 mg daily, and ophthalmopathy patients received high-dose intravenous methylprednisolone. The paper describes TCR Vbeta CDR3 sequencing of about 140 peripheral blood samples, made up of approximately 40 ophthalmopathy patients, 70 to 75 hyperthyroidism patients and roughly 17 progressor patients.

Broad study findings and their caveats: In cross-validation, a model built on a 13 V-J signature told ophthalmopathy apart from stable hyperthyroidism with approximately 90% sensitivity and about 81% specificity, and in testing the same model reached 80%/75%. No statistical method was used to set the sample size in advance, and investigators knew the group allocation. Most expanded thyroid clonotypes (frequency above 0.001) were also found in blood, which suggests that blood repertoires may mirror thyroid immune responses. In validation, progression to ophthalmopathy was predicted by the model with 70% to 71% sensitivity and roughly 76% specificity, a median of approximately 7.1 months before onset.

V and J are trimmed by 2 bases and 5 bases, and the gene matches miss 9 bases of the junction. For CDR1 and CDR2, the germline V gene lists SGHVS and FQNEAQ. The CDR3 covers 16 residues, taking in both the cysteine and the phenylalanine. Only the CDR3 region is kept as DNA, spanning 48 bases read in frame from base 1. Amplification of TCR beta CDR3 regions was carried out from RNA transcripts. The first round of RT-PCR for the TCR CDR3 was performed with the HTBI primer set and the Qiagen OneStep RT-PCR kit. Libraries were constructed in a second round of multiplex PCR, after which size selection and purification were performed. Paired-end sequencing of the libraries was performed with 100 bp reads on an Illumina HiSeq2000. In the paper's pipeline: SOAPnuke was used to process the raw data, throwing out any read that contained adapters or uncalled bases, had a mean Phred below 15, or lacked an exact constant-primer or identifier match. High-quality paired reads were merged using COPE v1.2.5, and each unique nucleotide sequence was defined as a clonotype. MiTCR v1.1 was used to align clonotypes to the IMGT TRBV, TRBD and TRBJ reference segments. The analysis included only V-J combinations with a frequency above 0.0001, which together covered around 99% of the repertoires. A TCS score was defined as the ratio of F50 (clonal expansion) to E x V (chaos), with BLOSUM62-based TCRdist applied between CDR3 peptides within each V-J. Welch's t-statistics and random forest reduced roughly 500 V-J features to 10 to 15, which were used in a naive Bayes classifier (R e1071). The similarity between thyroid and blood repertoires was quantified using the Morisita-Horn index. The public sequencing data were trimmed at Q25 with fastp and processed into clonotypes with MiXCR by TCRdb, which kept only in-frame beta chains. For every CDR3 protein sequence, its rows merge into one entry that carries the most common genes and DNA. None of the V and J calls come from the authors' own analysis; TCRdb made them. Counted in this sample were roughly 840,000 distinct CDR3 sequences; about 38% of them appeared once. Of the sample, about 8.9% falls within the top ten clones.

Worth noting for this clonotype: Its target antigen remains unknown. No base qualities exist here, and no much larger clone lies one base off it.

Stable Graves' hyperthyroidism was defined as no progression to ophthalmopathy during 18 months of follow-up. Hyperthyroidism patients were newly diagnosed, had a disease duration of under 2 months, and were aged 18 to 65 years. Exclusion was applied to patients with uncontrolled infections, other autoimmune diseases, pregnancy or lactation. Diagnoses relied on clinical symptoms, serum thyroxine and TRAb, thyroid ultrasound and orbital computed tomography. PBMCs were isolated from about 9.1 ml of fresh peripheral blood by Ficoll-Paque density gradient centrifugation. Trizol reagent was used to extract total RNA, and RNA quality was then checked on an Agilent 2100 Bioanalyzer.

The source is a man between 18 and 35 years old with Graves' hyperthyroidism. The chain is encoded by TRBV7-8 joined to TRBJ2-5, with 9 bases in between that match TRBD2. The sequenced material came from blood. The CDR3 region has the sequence CASSLPAGGLRETQYF. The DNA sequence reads TGTGCCAGCAGCTTACCCGCGGGAGGGCTCCGGGAGACCCAGTACTTC.